This T cell receptor (beta chain) comes out of a study of blood T cell repertoires in COVID-19. At the level of the study: T cells, B-cell-depleted T cells, or PBMCs supplied cDNA or gDNA.

The participants were between 18 and 89 years old and came from some 23 US areas. V shed 6 bases, J shed 4 bases, and the junction held 14 bases outside the gene matches. The germline V gene encodes CDR1 MNHEY and CDR2 SMNVEV (reference sequence). The CDR3 totals 16 residues. In the original processing: Scientists estimated how many nucleated cells there were by amplifying reference gene primers. TCRdb keeps only in-frame clones here, not all; method: immunoSEQ multiplex PCR. D and trimming were read from the DNA, whereas the V and J calls and clone size are those reported in that table. The data contain hundreds of thousands of clones, roughly 89% of them singletons.

The sequence was collected from a woman in her forties or fifties who had recovered from COVID-19. The chain employs TRBV27 and TRBJ1-2; TRBD1 aligns across 7 bases. The source material was PBMCs or T cells enriched from blood (not recorded which). This CDR3 reads CASRPRPGQNVYGYTF. The CDR3 DNA sequence: TGTGCCAGCAGACCCCGTCCGGGACAGAACGTCTATGGCTACACCTTC.